One and the same sample provided the 31 T cell receptor beta chains below, sequenced in a study of early stage breast cancer tumors. The repertoire was sequenced with immunoSEQ multiplex PCR; TCRdb's copy has only in-frame clones and lacks some. The data show about 46,000 clones, roughly 78% seen once. The sequenced material came from blood. These receptors were obtained from a middle-aged person with breast cancer.

This sequence joins TRBV7-9 and TRBJ2-1; D is undetermined. The CDR3 spans 13 residues. Germline CDR1 and CDR2: SEHNR and FQNEAQ (reference sequence). Trimming left V 5 bases short and J 9 bases short, with 14 bases between. This CDR3 reads CASSQARIGEQFF. The CDR3 DNA reads TGTGCCAGCAGCCAAGCCCGAATCGGTGAGCAGTTCTTC.

There are a few counts of this clone. V usage is TRBV30 and J usage is TRBJ1-1, with D unresolved. V gave up 0 bases and J gave up 4 bases, with 9 bases separating them. The CDR3 is 13 amino acids. In germline, CDR1 is GTSNPN, CDR2 SVGIG (reference sequence). The CDR3, as DNA: TGTGCCTGGAGTGTGTCTGGGATCACTGAAGCTTTCTTT. Protein: CAWSVSGITEAFF. The complete variable domain, with remaining parts taken from reference TRBV30 and TRBJ1-1, reads SQTIHQWPATLVQPVGSPLSLECTVEGTSNPNLYWYRQAAGRGLQLLFYSVGIGQISSEVPQNLSASRPQDRQFILSSKKLLLSDSGFYLCAWSVSGITEAFFGQGTRLTVV.

The J gene is TRBJ2-1, the V gene TRBV6-1; no clear D. Germline V gene data show CDR1 as MNHNS and CDR2 as SASEGT. The CDR3 is 14 residues long. V was clipped by 2 bases and J by 7 bases, with 12 bases between them. The CDR3 region is CASSERLDGNEQFF. CDR3 nucleotides: TGTGCCAGCAGTGAACGCCTAGATGGGAATGAGCAGTTCTTC.

There are a few counts of this clone. The chain employs TRBV12-1 and TRBJ2-5; no check of the table's D call, TRBD2, against the DNA was made. TRBV12-1 is recorded as a pseudogene. The CDR3 is made up of 13 amino acids. The CDR3 region is CASSRTSGETQYF. CDR3 nucleotide sequence: TGTGCCAGCAGCCGGACTAGCGGGGAGACCCAGTACTTC.

The V and J genes are TRBV2 and TRBJ1-1; the match to TRBD1 covers 8 bases. Germline lookup yields CDR1 SNHLY and CDR2 FYNNEI. This CDR3 is 14 amino acids long. V trimming: 7 bases; J trimming: 5 bases; junction bases outside the gene matches: 9. The CDR3 region has the DNA TGTGCCAGCAACCAACAGGGGGGAGGGACTGAAGCTTTCTTT. Encoded protein: CASNQQGGGTEAFF.

This chain uses TRBV6-6 with TRBJ1-5, with D unclear. The V end lost 0 bases, the J end lost 3 bases, and 9 bases lay between the germline ends. The CDR3 is 15 residues long. CDR1 and CDR2 from the germline V gene are MNHNY and SVGAGI (reference sequence). The CDR3 loop reads CASSYSGSPNQPQHF. CDR3 nucleotides: TGTGCCAGCAGTTACTCGGGGTCTCCCAATCAGCCCCAGCATTTT.

The chain carries TRBV11-2 and TRBJ2-3, with TRBD2 matching 8 bases. The V and J ends lost 1 base and 2 bases, in that order; junction bases with no gene match: 11. The CDR3 contains 18 residues. Germline CDR1 is SGHAT and CDR2 is FQNNGV. Here the CDR3 DNA reads TGTGCCAGCAGCTTAGGTATTTTTAGCGGGGACCCCACAGATACGCAGTATTTT. The encoded protein is CASSLGIFSGDPTDTQYF.

This sequence joins TRBV5-1 and TRBJ1-2; the match to TRBD1 covers 7 bases. CDR3 length equals 14 residues. V was clipped by 3 bases and J by 4 bases; unmatched bases: 6. Germline V CDR1 and CDR2: SGHRS, YFSETQ. CDR3 sequence reads: CASSSTGSLYGYTF. The DNA of the CDR3 is TGCGCCAGCAGCTCGACAGGGTCCCTCTATGGCTACACCTTC.

This chain joins TRBV6-5 and TRBJ2-1; D is unclear. The CDR3 spans 14 residues. V lost 5 bases to trimming and J lost 5 bases, with 13 bases between them. Germline V gives CDR1 MNHEY, CDR2 SVGAGI. This chain's CDR3 is CASSLVTPNNEQFF. The CDR3 DNA follows: TGTGCCAGCAGTCTAGTCACACCTAACAATGAGCAGTTCTTC.

Regarding this clone: Other nucleotide sequences in the sample specify the same CDR3. The rearrangement links TRBV5-1 to TRBJ1-4; the match to TRBD1 covers 10 bases. V lost 4 bases and J lost 7; bases outside the gene matches: 7. In germline, CDR1 is SGHRS, CDR2 YFSETQ. CDR3 length equals 15 residues. The chain's CDR3 is CASSPGQGMGEKLFF. The CDR3 DNA reads TGCGCCAGCAGCCCGGGACAGGGGATGGGTGAAAAACTGTTTTTT.

The gene calls are TRBV10-2 and TRBJ2-3; 11 nucleotides align to TRBD2. This CDR3 contains 19 residues. The germline gives CDR1 WSHSY, CDR2 SAAADI. The junction had 16 bases not matched to a gene; V was cut back by 8 bases and J by 0 bases. CDR3 in amino acids: CASSGTRVGTSGSTDTQYF. For the CDR3, the DNA is TGCGCCAGCTCCGGGACGAGGGTTGGGACTAGCGGAAGCACAGATACGCAGTATTTT.

V is TRBV10-3 and J is TRBJ2-7; 13 bases map to TRBD2. This CDR3 has 14 amino acids. Looked up from germline, CDR1 is ENHRY and CDR2 is SYGVKD. V lost 4 bases, J lost 4 bases, and 1 base stayed unmatched. CDR3 DNA sequence: TGTGCCATCAGTGGGACTAGCGGGAGATACGAGCAGTACTTC. Protein product: CAISGTSGRYEQYF.

The gene calls are TRBV6-5 and TRBJ2-1, with D perhaps TRBD2 (5 bases). In germline, CDR1 is MNHEY, CDR2 SVGAGI. The CDR3 has 15 amino acids. Trimming removed 7 bases at V and 10 bases at J, with 23 bases between. The CDR3 reads CASTPVWGVSEEQFF. For the CDR3, the DNA is TGTGCCAGCACCCCCGTTTGGGGAGTTTCGGAGGAGCAGTTCTTC.

DNA of the CDR3: TGTGCCAGCAGCGTAAGGGGGAACACCGGGGAGCTGTTTTTT. This sequence encodes CASSVRGNTGELFF. The rearrangement links TRBV9 to TRBJ2-2; D might be TRBD1 (5 bases). The CDR3 extends over 14 amino acids. The V end lost 1 base, the J end lost 1 base, and 5 bases lay between the germline ends. Per the germline V gene, CDR1 is SGDLS and CDR2 is YYNGEE. Full variable domain (outside the CDR3, taken from reference TRBV9 and TRBJ2-2): DSGVTQTPKHLITATGQRVTLRCSPRSGDLSVYWYQQSLDQGLQFLIQYYNGEERAKGNILERFSAQQFPDLHSELNLSSLELGDSALYFCASSVRGNTGELFFGEGSRLTVL.

The V gene is TRBV2, the J gene TRBJ1-1; D might be TRBD1 (5 bases). The ends were cut back, 6 bases at V and 1 base at J, with 15 bases in the middle. Germline V gene data show CDR1 as SNHLY and CDR2 as FYNNEI. The CDR3 loop spans 15 amino acids. DNA of the CDR3: TGTGCCAGCAGGGGACGGACCGTTCCGAACACTGAAGCTTTCTTT. Its protein product is CASRGRTVPNTEAFF.

The genes are TRBV5-5 and TRBJ1-4, with D maybe TRBD1 (5 bases). Germline loops: CDR1 SGHKS, CDR2 YYEKEE (reference sequence). The CDR3 is made up of 14 amino acids. V gave up 4 bases and J gave up 0 bases, with 7 bases separating them. The CDR3 is CASSRGATNEKLFF. The CDR3 bases are TGTGCCAGCAGCCGGGGGGCAACTAATGAAAAACTGTTTTTT. The whole variable domain, filled in from reference TRBV5-5 and TRBJ1-4, reads DAGVTQSPTHLIKTRGQQVTLRCSPISGHKSVSWYQQVLGQGPQFIFQYYEKEERGRGNFPDRFSARQFPNYSSELNVNALLLGDSALYLCASSRGATNEKLFFGSGTQLSVL.

This chain links TRBV25-1 with TRBJ2-1, with 7 nucleotides matching TRBD1. Unmatched junction bases numbered 7, after V lost 3 bases and J lost 2 bases. This CDR3 is built from 16 residues. CDR1 MGHDK and CDR2 SYGVNS come from the germline V gene. The CDR3 nucleotides are TGTGCCAGCAGTGAGCAGACAGGGCCTACCTACAATGAGCAGTTCTTC. Its translation is CASSEQTGPTYNEQFF.

The chain joins TRBV7-9 to TRBJ2-5; 13 bases are a match to TRBD2. CDR1 is SEHNR, CDR2 FQNEAQ, per germline (reference sequence). The CDR3 extends over 16 amino acids. Trimming at V came to 6 bases and at J to 1 base, leaving 5 bases not matched to a gene. The CDR3 region has the DNA TGTGCCAGCAGGTGGACTAGCGGGAGTGTCCAAGAGACCCAGTACTTC. Protein product: CASRWTSGSVQETQYF.

The chain recombines TRBV9 with TRBJ1-1; TRBD1 aligns across 7 bases. Germline-derived CDR1 and CDR2 are SGDLS and YYNGEE. After removal of 4 bases from V and 4 bases from J, the junction contained 16 bases not matched to a gene. This CDR3 has 17 residues. The CDR3 is CASSPEEGAVRTTEAFF. CDR3 in DNA: TGTGCCAGCAGCCCTGAGGAGGGGGCTGTGAGGACCACTGAAGCTTTCTTT.

This clone was observed a few times. The V call is TRBV9, the J call TRBJ2-7; 7 nucleotides match TRBD1. Trimming cost V 4 bases and J 3 bases; bases outside gene matches: 13. The CDR3 loop spans 16 amino acids. The germline CDR1 and CDR2 sequences are SGDLS and YYNGEE. CDR3 sequence: CASSPWDRDVFYEQYF. Here the CDR3 DNA reads TGTGCCAGCAGCCCATGGGACAGAGACGTATTCTACGAGCAGTACTTC.

CDR3 sequence reads: CASSPSRTATIYTF. The DNA for the CDR3 is TGTGCCAGCTCACCCAGCCGGACGGCCACGATCTACACCTTC. The chain couples TRBV18 to TRBJ1-2; D ambiguous. The CDR3 is made up of 14 amino acids. V was pared by 3 bases and J by 10 bases, with 18 bases between. Germline V gene sequence: CDR1 KGHSH, CDR2 LQKENI.

This chain connects TRBV11-3 to TRBJ2-1; D is uncertain. This CDR3 comprises 13 residues. The V and J ends lost 4 bases and 7 bases respectively, with 11 bases between them. Germline assignment: CDR1 SGHNT and CDR2 YENEEA. For the CDR3, the DNA is TGTGCCAGCAGCTCCGGATCGAGGAATGAGCAGTTCTTC. It yields the protein CASSSGSRNEQFF. The entire variable domain, with the rest obtained from reference TRBV11-3 and TRBJ2-1, is as follows: EAGVVQSPRYKIIEKKQPVAFWCNPISGHNTLYWYLQNLGQGPELLIRYENEEAVDDSQLPKDRFSAERLKGVDSTLKIQPAELGDSAVYLCASSSGSRNEQFFGPGTRLTVL.

The J gene is TRBJ2-5, the V gene TRBV29-1; tentatively, D is TRBD1 (5 bases). CDR1 and CDR2 (germline): SQVTM, ANQGSEA. V was cut by 7 bases and J by 1 base, with 16 bases left in between. The CDR3 runs to 14 residues. The CDR3 DNA is TGCAGCGCCCTCAGGGATACTTCCCAAGAGACCCAGTACTTC. This gives the protein CSALRDTSQETQYF.

The chain is built from TRBV7-9 and TRBJ2-3, with 9 bases that match TRBD2. The trim removed 5 bases at V and 2 bases at J, leaving 8 bases unmatched. The V gene's germline CDR1 is SEHNR and CDR2 FQNEAQ (reference sequence). The CDR3 length is 16 residues. CDR3 sequence: CASSHIQREDTDTQYF. The DNA for the CDR3 is TGTGCCAGCAGCCATATACAGCGGGAGGACACAGATACGCAGTATTTT.

The J gene is TRBJ2-1, the V gene TRBV30; TRBD2 matches at 7 bases. This CDR3 is built from 15 residues. Per germline, CDR1 GTSNPN and CDR2 SVGIG (reference sequence). V shed 7 bases, J shed 0 bases, and the junction held 9 bases outside the gene matches. The CDR3 DNA reads as TGTGCCTCACTAAGGGGAGGGAGCTCCTACAATGAGCAGTTCTTC. This encodes CASLRGGSSYNEQFF.

This rearrangement joins TRBV29-1 to TRBJ1-2; 8 bases are shared with TRBD1. The CDR3 totals 13 residues. Germline assignment: CDR1 SQVTM and CDR2 ANQGSEA. The ends lost 2 bases at V and 6 bases at J; junction bases unmatched: 5. Here the CDR3 reads CSVEPQGADGYTF. The CDR3 coding sequence is TGCAGCGTTGAACCTCAGGGGGCAGATGGCTACACCTTC.

This chain joins TRBV19 and TRBJ2-2; no firm D call. This CDR3 spans 14 amino acids. Trimming shortened V by 0 bases and J by 4 bases, and 6 bases separated the two germline ends. The germline V gene encodes CDR1 LNHDA and CDR2 SQIVND (reference sequence). The CDR3 DNA reads TGTGCCAGTAGTATAGACTGGGGCACCGGGGAGCTGTTTTTT. This codes for CASSIDWGTGELFF.

This chain joins TRBV9 and TRBJ2-1; tentatively, D is TRBD1 or TRBD2 (5 bases each). The V gene's germline CDR1 is SGDLS and CDR2 YYNGEE. V was clipped by 0 bases and J by 0 bases, with 10 bases between them. CDR3 length: 16 residues. The CDR3 here is CASSVAGTSSYNEQFF. In nucleotides, the CDR3 is TGTGCCAGCAGCGTAGCTGGGACGAGCTCCTACAATGAGCAGTTCTTC.

The rearrangement uses TRBV25-1 and TRBJ2-4; the match to TRBD2 covers 7 bases. Trimming at V came to 7 bases and at J to 8 bases, leaving 8 bases not matched to a gene. The CDR3 runs 13 residues. The germline V gene has CDR1 MGHDK and CDR2 SYGVNS. The CDR3 here is CASTSLRGDIQYF. The CDR3 coding sequence is TGTGCCAGCACCTCACTCCGGGGGGACATTCAGTACTTC.

The V gene is TRBV27, the J gene TRBJ2-7; either TRBD1 or TRBD2 may supply D (6 bases each). CDR3 length: 16 amino acids. CDR1 and CDR2 (germline): MNHEY, SMNVEV (reference sequence). V lost 5 bases and J lost 4, with 21 bases in between. CDR3 nucleotides: TGTGCCAGCAGTCCAGAGCCGGGACTGGGGGCTTACGAGCAGTACTTC. Its protein is CASSPEPGLGAYEQYF.

The chain recombines TRBV25-1 with TRBJ1-5, with 7 bases matching TRBD1. V was pared by 4 bases and J by 0 bases, with 12 bases of the junction left unmatched. Germline-derived CDR1 and CDR2 are MGHDK and SYGVNS. CDR3 length equals 18 residues. This CDR3 reads CASSARNRGGDSNQPQHF. Here the CDR3 DNA reads TGTGCCAGCAGTGCCAGAAACAGGGGAGGGGATAGCAATCAGCCCCAGCATTTT.